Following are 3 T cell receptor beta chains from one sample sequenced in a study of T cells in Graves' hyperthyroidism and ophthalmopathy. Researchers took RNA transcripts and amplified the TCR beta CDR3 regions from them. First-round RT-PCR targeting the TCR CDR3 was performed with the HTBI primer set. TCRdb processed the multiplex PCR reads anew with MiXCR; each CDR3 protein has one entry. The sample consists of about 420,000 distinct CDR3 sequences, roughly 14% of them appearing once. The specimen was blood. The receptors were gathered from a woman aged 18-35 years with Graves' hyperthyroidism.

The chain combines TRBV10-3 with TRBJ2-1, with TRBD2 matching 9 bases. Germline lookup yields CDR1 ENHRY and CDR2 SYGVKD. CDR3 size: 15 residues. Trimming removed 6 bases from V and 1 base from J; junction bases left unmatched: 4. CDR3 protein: CAIRALAGSYNEQFF. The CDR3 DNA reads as TGTGCCATCAGAGCGCTAGCGGGGTCCTACAATGAGCAGTTCTTC.

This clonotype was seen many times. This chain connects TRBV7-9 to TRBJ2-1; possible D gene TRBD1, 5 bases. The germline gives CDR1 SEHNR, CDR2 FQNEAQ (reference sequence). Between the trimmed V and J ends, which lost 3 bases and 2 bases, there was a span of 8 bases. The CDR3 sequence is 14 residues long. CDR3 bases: TGTGCCAGCAGCTTGCAGGGTGCCTACAATGAGCAGTTCTTC. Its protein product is CASSLQGAYNEQFF.

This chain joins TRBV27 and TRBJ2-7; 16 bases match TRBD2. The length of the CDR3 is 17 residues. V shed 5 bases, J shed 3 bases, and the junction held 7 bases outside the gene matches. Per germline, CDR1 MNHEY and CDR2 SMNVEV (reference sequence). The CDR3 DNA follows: TGTGCCAGCAGTCCAGTCGGGACTAGCGGGAGGGTCTACGAGCAGTACTTC. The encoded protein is CASSPVGTSGRVYEQYF.